The next 15 T cell receptor beta chains were all read from a single sample in a study of T cell responses to AZD1222 COVID-19 vaccine. TCRdb's table, derived via immunoSEQ multiplex PCR, lists solely in-frame clones and lacks some. Of tens of thousands of clones listed, about 91% were seen once; the top ten hold around 25%. Sequencing was performed on peripheral blood, taken 28 days after the second AZD1222 dose. These receptors all come from an adult who received the AZD1222 COVID-19 vaccine.

This clone was detected only once. V gene TRBV11-2 combines with J gene TRBJ2-5, with D unclear. The V and J ends lost 1 base and 7 bases respectively, with 7 bases between them. CDR1 SGHAT and CDR2 FQNNGV come from the germline V gene. The length of the CDR3 is 12 residues. CDR3 nucleotide sequence: TGTGCCAGCAGCTTAGGGGGTGGGACCCAGTACTTC. Translated: CASSLGGGTQYF. The variable domain in full, with the rest retrieved from reference TRBV11-2 and TRBJ2-5, is EAGVAQSPRYKIIEKRQSVAFWCNPISGHATLYWYQQILGQGPKLLIQFQNNGVVDDSQLPKDRFSAERLKGVDSTLKIQPAKLEDSAVYLCASSLGGGTQYFGPGTRLLVL.

The CDR3, as DNA: TGTGCCAGCAGTGTGGGGGATACCGGGGAGCTGTTTTTT. It translates to CASSVGDTGELFF. V gene TRBV6-4 combines with J gene TRBJ2-2; D tentatively reads TRBD1 or TRBD2 (5 bases each). V dropped 4 bases and J dropped 5 bases, with 8 bases sitting between them. Germline CDR1 is MRHNA and CDR2 is SNTAGT. The CDR3 extends over 13 amino acids.

The J gene is TRBJ1-6, the V gene TRBV6-5; tentative D call: TRBD1 (6 bases). Germline CDR1 reads MNHEY; CDR2 reads SVGAGI. V lost 5 bases and J lost 6, with 8 bases in between. The CDR3 runs 13 residues. The CDR3 spells CASSRTANSPLHF. Here the CDR3 DNA reads TGTGCCAGCAGTCGGACAGCTAATTCACCCCTCCACTTT.

This clone was seen only once. V is TRBV4-1 and J is TRBJ1-1, with TRBD1 identical over 7 bases. The germline V gene encodes CDR1 MGHRA and CDR2 YSYEKL. The CDR3 is 13 residues long. The trim removed 2 bases at V and 7 bases at J, leaving 4 bases unmatched. CDR3 bases: TGCGCCAGCAGCCAACAGGGGGACGGTGAAGCTTTCTTT. Protein sequence: CASSQQGDGEAFF.

CDR3 amino acids: CASSSPSTDTQYF. CDR3 in DNA: TGTGCCAGCAGCAGCCCTAGCACAGATACGCAGTATTTT. The rearrangement uses TRBV9 and TRBJ2-3; unclear D gene. The ends were cut back, 4 bases at V and 0 bases at J, with 6 bases in the middle. Germline CDR1 is SGDLS and CDR2 is YYNGEE. The CDR3 covers 13 residues.

J is TRBJ2-1 and V is TRBV18; D unclear. The V end was cut by 0 bases, the J end by 5 bases, with 5 bases between. The CDR3 consists of 13 residues. CDR1 is KGHSH, CDR2 LQKENI, per germline. The CDR3 loop is CASSPPADNEQFF. CDR3 in DNA: TGTGCCAGCTCACCACCGGCTGACAATGAGCAGTTCTTC.

The rearrangement uses TRBV25-1 and TRBJ1-4; no reliable D call. Germline CDR1 MGHDK, CDR2 SYGVNS. This CDR3 is built from 11 residues. The V end lost 5 bases, the J end lost 5 bases, and 3 bases lay between the germline ends. The CDR3 coding sequence is TGTGCCAGCAGTAAGAATGAAAAACTGTTTTTT. This translates into CASSKNEKLFF.

The rearrangement uses TRBV27 and TRBJ1-4, with D maybe TRBD1 (5 bases). The length of the CDR3 is 15 residues. In germline, CDR1 is MNHEY, CDR2 SMNVEV (reference sequence). Trimming removed 4 bases at V and 5 bases at J, with 14 bases between. The CDR3 spells CASSSWTKGNEKLFF. The CDR3 DNA reads TGTGCCAGCAGTTCATGGACAAAGGGGAATGAAAAACTGTTTTTT.

J is TRBJ1-3 and V is TRBV18, with D possibly matching TRBD1 (5 bases). Germline V gives CDR1 KGHSH, CDR2 LQKENI. This CDR3 contains 13 residues. Trimming took off 2 bases at V and 8 bases at J, with 10 bases between the two ends. The CDR3 nucleotides are TGTGCCAGCTCACCATCCGTAGGGGACACCATATATTTT. Its protein is CASSPSVGDTIYF.

This clone was recorded once. This chain connects TRBV30 to TRBJ1-1; D gene uncertain. Trimming removed 3 bases from V and 9 bases from J, with 14 bases in between. CDR1 is GTSNPN, CDR2 SVGIG, per germline (reference sequence). This CDR3 has 12 amino acids. This CDR3 reads CAWSASYGQAFF. The CDR3 DNA is TGTGCCTGGAGCGCATCGTATGGACAAGCTTTCTTT.

This chain links TRBV5-1 with TRBJ1-1, with 8 nucleotides matching TRBD1. V shed 5 bases and J 6 bases; nucleotides not matched to a gene: 9. Germline CDR1 SGHRS, CDR2 YFSETQ. The CDR3 length is 14 residues. The chain's CDR3 is CASRGFQGAAEAFF. The CDR3 DNA is TGCGCCAGCAGGGGATTTCAGGGGGCGGCTGAAGCTTTCTTT.

This clone was detected only once. This chain joins TRBV6-2 or TRBV6-3 and TRBJ2-1; TRBD2 is a possible D gene (5 bases). V gave up 4 bases and J gave up 0 bases, with 10 bases separating them. Germline CDR1 and CDR2: MNHEY and SVGEGT. The CDR3 extends over 15 amino acids. CDR3 coding DNA: TGTGCCAGCAGTTTTCCAGGACTCTCCTACAATGAGCAGTTCTTC. Translating gives CASSFPGLSYNEQFF.

V usage is TRBV24-1 and J usage is TRBJ1-2; D may be TRBD1 (6 bases). Germline V gene lookup returns CDR1 KGHDR and CDR2 SFDVKD. The CDR3 sequence is 12 residues long. V shed 6 bases and J shed 6 bases, with 10 bases lying between them. The CDR3: CATSRGQDGYTF. The CDR3 DNA sequence: TGTGCCACCAGTCGGGGGCAAGATGGCTACACCTTC.

The rearrangement links TRBV2 to TRBJ2-1; TRBD2 aligns across 14 bases. The CDR3 covers 15 residues. Germline CDR1 and CDR2: SNHLY and FYNNEI. V lost 6 bases to trimming and J lost 5 bases; unmatched junction nucleotides: 3. CDR3 in amino acids: CASSGLAGGNNEQFF. CDR3 in DNA: TGTGCCAGCAGCGGACTAGCGGGAGGAAACAATGAGCAGTTCTTC. The variable domain in full, completed from reference TRBV2 and TRBJ2-1, reads EPEVTQTPSHQVTQMGQEVILRCVPISNHLYFYWYRQILGQKVEFLVSFYNNEISEKSEIFDDQFSVERPDGSNFTLKIRSTKLEDSAMYFCASSGLAGGNNEQFFGPGTRLTVL.

The chain couples TRBV5-1 to TRBJ1-3; D might be TRBD1 (6 bases). Trimming pared 3 bases from V and 4 bases from J, leaving 14 bases between. This CDR3 has 15 residues. In germline, CDR1 is SGHRS, CDR2 YFSETQ. Here the CDR3 DNA reads TGCGCCAGCAGCTCACAGGGCGGAAAAGGAAACACCATATATTTT. Translation: CASSSQGGKGNTIYF.